This entry describes one TCR beta chain. This clone's antigen is unknown. No qualities accompany the bases; no much larger clone lies one base away. Every donor in the study was a healthy Caucasian. Three pairs of female monozygotic twins, all aged roughly 18 to 29 years, made up the twin cohort. Positive isolation kits from Invitrogen were used to isolate CD4+ and CD8+ T cell populations. The entry originates in a study of identical twins (dated by TCRdb to 2015 to 2016). Regarding the complete study: TCR alpha and beta repertoires from monozygotic twins, unrelated adults of various ages and cord blood were deep-sequenced to test whether fetal clonotypes persist. To rule out contamination, replicate twin experiments were performed at different times with different library preparation protocols.

Libraries were prepared through 5' RACE. For sequencing, an Illumina HiSeq 2000 was employed. Template switching added a universal primer binding site, and the final cDNA carried a unique molecular identifier that allowed TCR cDNA molecules to be counted accurately. Specific primers in the conserved constant-segment region were used to synthesize first-strand cDNA for the TCR alpha and beta chains. Each cDNA library was double barcoded, with a SMART-Mk sample barcode plus Illumina barcodes, to control for contamination. Two successive PCR steps introduced TruSeq adapter sequences along with Illumina sample barcodes. TCR alpha and beta cDNA libraries were sequenced on the Illumina HiSeq platform with custom primers. The published analysis was carried out like this. Unique molecular identifiers were extracted from raw reads with MiGEC, and CDR3 positions were determined with MiXCR. Recombination models were inferred per individual with the repgenHMM and IGoR tools using an EM algorithm. The analysis of shared clonotypes was done with the tcR package in R, with sharing normalized by the product of cloneset sizes. To study raw recombination without the effects of thymic and clonal selection, out-of-frame nonproductive sequences were analyzed. TCRdb reran the public reads through fastp at Q25 and MiXCR, keeping productive beta chains. CDR3 protein sequences are deduplicated, and each keeps its most common genes and DNA. In this record, the V and J calls reflect TCRdb's handling and not the investigators' own analysis. This sample is represented by about 460,000 distinct CDR3 sequences; 11% to 15% of them were singletons. The ten largest make up about 0.52% of the sample.

What the work shows at the level of the full study, not this receptor alone: Compared with coincidental sharing between unrelated individuals, an excess of low generation-probability sequences was observed among out-of-frame TCR alpha sequences shared between twins. Abundant cord blood beta clonotypes carried fewer insertions; young adult naive repertoires showed a weaker similar trend, while memory repertoires showed none. Conclusions relied on cross-sectional statistical analysis, since the same donors could not be followed over many years. Zero-insertion analyses could be partly confounded by invariant T cells such as MAIT and iNKT, although diverse VJ usage argued against such confounding for most clonotypes. Excess twin sharing in beta out-of-frame sequences was weaker because fewer shared sequences lowered the signal-to-noise ratio. In monozygotic twins, recombination models systematically underestimated out-of-frame TCR alpha sharing, but the models matched the sharing seen between unrelated individuals.

The cysteine opens and the phenylalanine closes a CDR3 of 17 amino acids. Of the read, only the CDR3 DNA is kept; its 51 bases are in frame from base 1. Via the germline V gene (reference sequence), CDR1 is DFQATT and CDR2 SNEGSKA. V is clipped by 5 bases and J by 0 bases, and the sequence between their germline boundaries is 21 bases long. The sample was also linked to a second study, of yellow fever vaccine responses in identical twins. The second study's paper adds: The authors reported that the T cell response to vaccination in identical twins appeared partly convergent and partly personalized. The study precisely tracked vaccine-responding T cell clones in identical twins.

Sample: CD4+ T cells sorted from blood. This TCR came from a woman younger than 30 in good health. The chain uses TRBV20-1 and TRBJ2-3; the D element could tentatively be TRBD1 or TRBD2, as 5 bases agree for each. The nucleotide sequence reads TGCAGTGCTGAGAAGACCGGGACCAAAGTTAGCACAGATACGCAGTATTTT. It codes for CSAEKTGTKVSTDTQYF.